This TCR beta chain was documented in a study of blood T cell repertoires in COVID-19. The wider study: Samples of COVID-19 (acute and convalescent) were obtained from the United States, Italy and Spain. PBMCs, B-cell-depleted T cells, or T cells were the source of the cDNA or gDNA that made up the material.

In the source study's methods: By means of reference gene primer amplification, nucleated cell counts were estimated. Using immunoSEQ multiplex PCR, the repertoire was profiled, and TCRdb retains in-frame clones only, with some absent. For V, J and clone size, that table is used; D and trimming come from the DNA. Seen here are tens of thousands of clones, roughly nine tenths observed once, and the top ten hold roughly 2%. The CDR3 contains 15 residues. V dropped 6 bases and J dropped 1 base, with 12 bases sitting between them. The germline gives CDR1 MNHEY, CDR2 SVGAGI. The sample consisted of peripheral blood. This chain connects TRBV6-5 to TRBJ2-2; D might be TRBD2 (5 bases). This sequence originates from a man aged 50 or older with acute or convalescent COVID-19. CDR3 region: CASSPDGLNTGELFF. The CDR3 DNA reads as TGTGCCAGCAGCCCCGATGGACTGAACACCGGGGAGCTGTTTTTT.